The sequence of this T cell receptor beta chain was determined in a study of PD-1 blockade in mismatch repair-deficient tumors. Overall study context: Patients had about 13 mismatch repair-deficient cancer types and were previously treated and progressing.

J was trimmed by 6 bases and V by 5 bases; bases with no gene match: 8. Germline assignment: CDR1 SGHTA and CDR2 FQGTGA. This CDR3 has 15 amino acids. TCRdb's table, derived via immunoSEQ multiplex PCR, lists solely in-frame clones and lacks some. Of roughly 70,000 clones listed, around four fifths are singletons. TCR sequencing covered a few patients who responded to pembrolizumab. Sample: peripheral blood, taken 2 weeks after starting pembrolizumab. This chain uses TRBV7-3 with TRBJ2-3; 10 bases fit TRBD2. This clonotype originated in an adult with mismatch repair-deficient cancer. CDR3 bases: TGTGCCAGCAGCCCCTCCGGGACTAGCGCGGATACGCAGTATTTT. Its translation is CASSPSGTSADTQYF. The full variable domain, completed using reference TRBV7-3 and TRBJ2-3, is GAGVSQTPSNKVTEKGKYVELRCDPISGHTALYWYRQSLGQGPEFLIYFQGTGAADDSGLPNDRFFAVRPEGSVSTLKIQRTERGDSAVYLCASSPSGTSADTQYFGPGTRLTVL.